This passage covers 6 T cell receptor beta chains from one sample sequenced in a study of glioma-infiltrating T cells. The iRepertoire nested amplicon-rescue multiplex PCR amplified TCR alpha and beta CDR3s from RNA. Via MiXCR, TCRdb re-called the multiplex PCR reads, giving one row per CDR3 protein. The data show under 200,000 distinct CDR3 sequences, with 32% seen just once and around 20% held by the top ten. The sequencing sample was made of glioma tissue, nonneoplastic brain tissue, or PBMCs (not recorded which). The receptors were sampled from a human donor with low-grade glioma or glioblastoma, undergoing nonglioma brain surgery, or in good health (not recorded which).

Many counts were recorded for this clonotype. This chain links TRBV28 with TRBJ2-7, with TRBD1 as a possible D gene (5 bases). Germline V CDR1 and CDR2: MDHEN, SYDVKM. V lost 1 base, J lost 1 base, and 20 bases lay in between. This CDR3 is built from 18 residues. The CDR3 region is CASSLFTIELGASYEQYF. DNA for the CDR3: TGTGCCAGCAGTTTATTTACGATAGAGTTAGGGGCTTCCTACGAGCAGTACTTC.

This clonotype was found many times. The J gene is TRBJ2-7, the V gene TRBV28; weak D call: TRBD2 (6 bases). CDR1 is MDHEN, CDR2 SYDVKM, per germline. This CDR3 region has 14 residues. Trimming removed 5 bases from V and 2 bases from J, with 13 bases in between. DNA for the CDR3: TGTGCCAGCAGTGCGTCACTAGCCCCCTACGAGCAGTACTTC. Translation: CASSASLAPYEQYF.

V and J are TRBV29-1 and TRBJ2-1; TRBD2 matches at 8 bases. CDR3 size: 15 residues. J gave up 14 bases and V 5 bases, and 20 bases lay outside the gene matches. Germline assignment: CDR1 SQVTM and CDR2 ANQGSEA. The CDR3 nucleotides read TGCAGCGTTAACTTCAGCGGGAGTTGGGGCGAAGAGAAGTTCTTC. The encoded protein is CSVNFSGSWGEEKFF.

Ten or more counts support this clonotype. The chain uses TRBV7-2 and TRBJ2-3; no definite D call. The CDR3 has 15 amino acids. Germline lookup yields CDR1 SGHTA and CDR2 FQGNSA. V lost 3 bases and J lost 0, with 10 bases in between. The CDR3 DNA reads as TGTGCCAGCAGCTTGGGAAATCCGAGCACAGATACGCAGTATTTT. This encodes CASSLGNPSTDTQYF.

The chain links TRBV27 to TRBJ2-1; 15 bases are a match to TRBD2. The trim removed 5 bases at V and 8 bases at J, leaving 10 bases unmatched. There are 17 residues in the CDR3. CDR1 MNHEY and CDR2 SMNVEV come from the germline V gene (reference sequence). CDR3 amino acids: CASSPYPGLAGGDEQFF. DNA for the CDR3: TGTGCCAGCAGTCCATATCCGGGACTAGCGGGAGGTGATGAGCAGTTCTTC.

This clonotype was observed many times. The CDR3 coding sequence is TGTGCCAGCCGGATTCCGGGACAGGGCCCCAATGGCTACACCTTC. Encoded protein: CASRIPGQGPNGYTF. The V call is TRBV27, the J call TRBJ1-2, with 9 bases matching TRBD1. The CDR3 loop spans 15 amino acids. Germline V lookup: CDR1 MNHEY, CDR2 SMNVEV (reference sequence). V lost 8 bases and J lost 6; bases outside the gene matches: 13.